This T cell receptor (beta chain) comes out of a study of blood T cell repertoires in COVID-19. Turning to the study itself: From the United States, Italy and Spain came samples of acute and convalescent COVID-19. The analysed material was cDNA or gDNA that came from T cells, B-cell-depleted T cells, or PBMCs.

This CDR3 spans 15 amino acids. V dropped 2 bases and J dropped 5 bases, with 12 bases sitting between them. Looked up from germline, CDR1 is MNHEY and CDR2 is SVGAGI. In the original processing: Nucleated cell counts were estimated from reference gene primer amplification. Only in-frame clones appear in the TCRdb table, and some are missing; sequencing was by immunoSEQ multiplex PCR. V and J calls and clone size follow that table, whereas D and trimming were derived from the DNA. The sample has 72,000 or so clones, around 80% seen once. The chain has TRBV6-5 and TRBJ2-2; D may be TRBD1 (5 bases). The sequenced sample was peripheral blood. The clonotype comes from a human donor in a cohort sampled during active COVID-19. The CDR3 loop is CASSYIKGRTGELFF. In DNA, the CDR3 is TGTGCCAGCAGTTACATCAAGGGGCGAACCGGGGAGCTGTTTTTT.